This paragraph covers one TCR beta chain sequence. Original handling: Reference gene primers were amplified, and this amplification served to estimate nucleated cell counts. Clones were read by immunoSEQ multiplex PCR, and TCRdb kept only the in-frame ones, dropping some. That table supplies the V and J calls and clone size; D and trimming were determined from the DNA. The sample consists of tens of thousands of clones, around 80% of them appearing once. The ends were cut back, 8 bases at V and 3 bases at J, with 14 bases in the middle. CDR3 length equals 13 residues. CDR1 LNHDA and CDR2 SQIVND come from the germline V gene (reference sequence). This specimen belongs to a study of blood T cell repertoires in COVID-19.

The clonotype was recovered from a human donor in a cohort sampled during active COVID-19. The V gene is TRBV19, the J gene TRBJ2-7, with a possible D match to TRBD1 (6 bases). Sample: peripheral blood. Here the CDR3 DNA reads TGTGCCAGTTCGTTGGGGACATACTACGAGCAGTACTTC. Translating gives CASSLGTYYEQYF.